This TCR beta chain was captured by sequencing in a study of Graves' ophthalmopathy and Graves' hyperthyroidism. TCR beta CDR3 amplification used RNA transcripts. The first-round RT-PCR employed HTBI primers together with the Qiagen OneStep RT-PCR kit. A multiplex PCR was then performed as the second round. TCRdb reprocessed the multiplex PCR reads via MiXCR and lists one record per CDR3 protein. The sample shows almost 750,000 distinct CDR3 sequences, 35% to 50% of them seen only once. CDR3 size: 16 residues. The V segment lost 1 base and the J segment 1 base; nucleotides outside the gene matches: 3. The V gene's germline CDR1 is SGHAT and CDR2 FQNNGV.

This chain joins TRBV11-2 and TRBJ2-2; 7 bases agree with TRBD2. The sample comprised peripheral blood. The receptor was isolated from an adult man with Graves' ophthalmopathy. The CDR3 sequence: CASSLVSGLNTGELFF. DNA of the CDR3: TGTGCCAGCAGCTTAGTTAGCGGGCTGAACACCGGGGAGCTGTTTTTT. Full variable domain (remainder filled in from reference TRBV11-2 and TRBJ2-2): EAGVAQSPRYKIIEKRQSVAFWCNPISGHATLYWYQQILGQGPKLLIQFQNNGVVDDSQLPKDRFSAERLKGVDSTLKIQPAKLEDSAVYLCASSLVSGLNTGELFFGEGSRLTVL.